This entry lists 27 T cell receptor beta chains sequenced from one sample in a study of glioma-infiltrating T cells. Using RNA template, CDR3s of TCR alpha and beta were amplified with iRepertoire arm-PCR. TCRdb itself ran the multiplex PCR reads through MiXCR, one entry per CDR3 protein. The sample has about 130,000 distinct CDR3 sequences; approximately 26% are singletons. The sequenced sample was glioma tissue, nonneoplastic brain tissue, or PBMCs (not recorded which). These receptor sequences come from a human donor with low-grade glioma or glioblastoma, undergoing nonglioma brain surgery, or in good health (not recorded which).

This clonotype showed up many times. The CDR3 sequence is CASSHLRDTQYF. CDR3 coding DNA: TGTGCCAGCAGCCACCTCCGAGATACGCAGTATTTT. V gene TRBV7-2 combines with J gene TRBJ2-3; D call uncertain. Germline CDR1 SGHTA, CDR2 FQGNSA. This CDR3 region has 12 residues. The V end was cut by 5 bases, the J end by 5 bases, with 8 bases between.

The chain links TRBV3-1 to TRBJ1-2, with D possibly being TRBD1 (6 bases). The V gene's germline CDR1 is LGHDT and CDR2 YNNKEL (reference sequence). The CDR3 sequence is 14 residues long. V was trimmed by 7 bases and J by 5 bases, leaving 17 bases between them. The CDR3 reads CASNKLDSAYGYTF. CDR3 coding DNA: TGTGCCAGCAACAAGTTGGACAGTGCTTATGGCTACACCTTC.

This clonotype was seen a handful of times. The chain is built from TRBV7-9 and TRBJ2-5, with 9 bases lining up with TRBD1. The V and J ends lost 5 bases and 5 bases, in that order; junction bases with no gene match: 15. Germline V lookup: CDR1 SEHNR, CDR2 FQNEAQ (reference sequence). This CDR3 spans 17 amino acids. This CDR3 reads CASSPFTPGQGGETQYF. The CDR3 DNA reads TGTGCCAGCAGCCCATTTACACCGGGACAGGGAGGGGAGACCCAGTACTTC.

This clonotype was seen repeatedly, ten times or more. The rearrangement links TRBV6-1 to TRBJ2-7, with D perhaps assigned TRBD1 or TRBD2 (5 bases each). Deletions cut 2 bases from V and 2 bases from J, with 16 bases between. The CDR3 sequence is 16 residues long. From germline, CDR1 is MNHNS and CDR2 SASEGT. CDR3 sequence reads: CASSESYGTATYEQYV. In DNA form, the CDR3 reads TGTGCCAGCAGTGAAAGTTACGGGACGGCTACCTACGAGCAGTACGTC.

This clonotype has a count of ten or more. CDR3 sequence reads: CASSRGTSYKAFF. In DNA form, the CDR3 reads TGTGCCAGCAGCCGCGGGACATCCTACAAAGCTTTCTTT. The V gene is TRBV27, the J gene TRBJ1-1, with D possibly matching TRBD1 (6 bases). In germline, CDR1 is MNHEY, CDR2 SMNVEV (reference sequence). The CDR3 loop spans 13 amino acids. The V gene lost 6 bases and the J gene lost 9 bases, with 17 bases spanning the gap.

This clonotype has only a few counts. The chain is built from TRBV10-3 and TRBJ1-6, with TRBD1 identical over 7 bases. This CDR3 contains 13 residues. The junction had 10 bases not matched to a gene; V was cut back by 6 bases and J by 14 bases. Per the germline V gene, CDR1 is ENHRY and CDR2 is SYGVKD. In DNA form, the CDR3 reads TGTGCCATCAGACCGGGACAGAGTAGGGCCCTCCACTTT. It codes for CAIRPGQSRALHF.

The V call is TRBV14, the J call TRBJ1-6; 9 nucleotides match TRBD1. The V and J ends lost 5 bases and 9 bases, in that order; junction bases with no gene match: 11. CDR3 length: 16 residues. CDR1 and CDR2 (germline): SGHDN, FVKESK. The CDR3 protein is CASSNRTGVPISPLHF. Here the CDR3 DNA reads TGTGCCAGCAGCAATCGGACAGGGGTTCCTATTTCACCCCTCCACTTT.

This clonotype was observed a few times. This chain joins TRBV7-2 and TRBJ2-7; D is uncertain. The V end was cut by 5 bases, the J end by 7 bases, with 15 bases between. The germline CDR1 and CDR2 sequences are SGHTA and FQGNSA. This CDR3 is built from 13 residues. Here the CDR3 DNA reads TGTGCCAGCAGCCTACACTTCGGACGAGAGCAGTACGTC. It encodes CASSLHFGREQYV.

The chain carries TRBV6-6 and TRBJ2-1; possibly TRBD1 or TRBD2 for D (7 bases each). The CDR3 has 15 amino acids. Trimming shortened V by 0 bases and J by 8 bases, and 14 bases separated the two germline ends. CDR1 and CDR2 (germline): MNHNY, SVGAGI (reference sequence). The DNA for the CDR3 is TGTGCCAGCAGTTACTCGAGGCAGGGGGGGGATGAGCAGTTCTTC. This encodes CASSYSRQGGDEQFF.

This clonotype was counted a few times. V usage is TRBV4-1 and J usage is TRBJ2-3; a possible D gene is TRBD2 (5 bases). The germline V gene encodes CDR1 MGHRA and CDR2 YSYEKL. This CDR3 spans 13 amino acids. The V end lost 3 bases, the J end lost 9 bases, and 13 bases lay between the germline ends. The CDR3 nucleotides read TGCGCCAGCAGCCAGCGATTGAGGGAGACGCAGTATTTT. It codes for CASSQRLRETQYF.

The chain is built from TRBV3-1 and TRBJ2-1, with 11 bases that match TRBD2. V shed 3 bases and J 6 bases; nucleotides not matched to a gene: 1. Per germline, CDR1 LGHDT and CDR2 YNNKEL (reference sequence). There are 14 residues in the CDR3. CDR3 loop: CASSQTSGVNEQFF. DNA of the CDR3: TGTGCCAGCAGCCAGACTAGCGGGGTCAATGAGCAGTTCTTC.

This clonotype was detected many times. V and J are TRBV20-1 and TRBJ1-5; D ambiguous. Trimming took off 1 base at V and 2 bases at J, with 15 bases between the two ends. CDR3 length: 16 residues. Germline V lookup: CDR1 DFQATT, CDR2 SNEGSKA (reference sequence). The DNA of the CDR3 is TGCAGTGCTAGAGTTTGGCGGGCTTGGGGCAATCAGCCCCAGCATTTT. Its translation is CSARVWRAWGNQPQHF.

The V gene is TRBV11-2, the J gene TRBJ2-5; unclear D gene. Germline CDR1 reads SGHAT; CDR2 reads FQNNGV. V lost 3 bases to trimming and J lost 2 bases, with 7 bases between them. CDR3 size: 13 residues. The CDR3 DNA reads TGTGCCAGCAGCTTGGAGTTGCAAGAGACCCAGTACTTC. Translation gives CASSLELQETQYF.

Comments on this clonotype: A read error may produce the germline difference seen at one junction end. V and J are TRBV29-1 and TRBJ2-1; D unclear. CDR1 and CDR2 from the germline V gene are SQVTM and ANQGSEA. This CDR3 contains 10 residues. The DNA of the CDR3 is TGCAGCGCTGAACGGAATGAGCAGTTCTTC. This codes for CSAERNEQFF.

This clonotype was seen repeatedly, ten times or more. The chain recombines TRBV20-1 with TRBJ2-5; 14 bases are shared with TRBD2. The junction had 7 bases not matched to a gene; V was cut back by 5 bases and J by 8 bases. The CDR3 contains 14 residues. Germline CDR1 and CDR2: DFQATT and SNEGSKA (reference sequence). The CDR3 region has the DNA TGCAGTGCTGGGACTAGCGGGGGACCCAACACCCAGTACTTC. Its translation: CSAGTSGGPNTQYF.

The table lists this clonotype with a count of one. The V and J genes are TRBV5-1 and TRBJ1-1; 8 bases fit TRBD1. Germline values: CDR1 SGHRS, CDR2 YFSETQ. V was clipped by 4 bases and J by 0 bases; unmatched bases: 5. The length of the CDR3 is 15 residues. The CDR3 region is CASSTRQGMNTEAFF. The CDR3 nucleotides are TGCGCCAGCAGCACCCGACAGGGGATGAACACTGAAGCTTTCTTT. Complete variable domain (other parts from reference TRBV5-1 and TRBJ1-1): KAGVTQTPRYLIKTRGQQVTLSCSPISGHRSVSWYQQTPGQGLQFLFEYFSETQRNKGNFPGRFSGRQFSNSRSEMNVSTLELGDSALYLCASSTRQGMNTEAFFGQGTRLTVV.

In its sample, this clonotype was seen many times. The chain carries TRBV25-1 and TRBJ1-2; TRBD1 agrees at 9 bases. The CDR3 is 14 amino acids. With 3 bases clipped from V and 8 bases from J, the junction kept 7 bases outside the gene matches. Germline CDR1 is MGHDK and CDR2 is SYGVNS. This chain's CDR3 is CASSEWDRAGGYTF. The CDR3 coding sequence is TGTGCCAGCAGTGAGTGGGACAGGGCAGGCGGCTACACCTTC.

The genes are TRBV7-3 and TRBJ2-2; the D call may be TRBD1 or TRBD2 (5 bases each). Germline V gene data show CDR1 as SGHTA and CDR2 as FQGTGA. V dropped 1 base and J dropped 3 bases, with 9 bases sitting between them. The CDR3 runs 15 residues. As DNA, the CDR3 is TGTGCCAGCAGCTTAAGAGGGGCGGACACCGGGGAGCTGTTTTTT. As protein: CASSLRGADTGELFF. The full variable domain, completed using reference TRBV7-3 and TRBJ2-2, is GAGVSQTPSNKVTEKGKYVELRCDPISGHTALYWYRQSLGQGPEFLIYFQGTGAADDSGLPNDRFFAVRPEGSVSTLKIQRTERGDSAVYLCASSLRGADTGELFFGEGSRLTVL.

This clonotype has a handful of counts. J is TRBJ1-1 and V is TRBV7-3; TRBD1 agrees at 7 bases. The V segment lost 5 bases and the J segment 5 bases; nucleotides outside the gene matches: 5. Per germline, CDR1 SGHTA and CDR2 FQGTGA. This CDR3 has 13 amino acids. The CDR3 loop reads CASSMQGGTEAFF. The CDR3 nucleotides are TGTGCCAGCAGCATGCAGGGGGGAACTGAAGCTTTCTTT. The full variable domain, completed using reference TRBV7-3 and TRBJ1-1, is GAGVSQTPSNKVTEKGKYVELRCDPISGHTALYWYRQSLGQGPEFLIYFQGTGAADDSGLPNDRFFAVRPEGSVSTLKIQRTERGDSAVYLCASSMQGGTEAFFGQGTRLTVV.

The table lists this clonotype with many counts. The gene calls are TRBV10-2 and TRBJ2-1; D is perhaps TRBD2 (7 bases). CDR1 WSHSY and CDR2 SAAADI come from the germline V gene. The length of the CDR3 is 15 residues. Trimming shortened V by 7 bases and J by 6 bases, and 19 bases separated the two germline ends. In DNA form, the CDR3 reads TGCGCCAGCAACACCCTAGGGGGGGGGATCAATGAGCAGTTCTTC. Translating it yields CASNTLGGGINEQFF.

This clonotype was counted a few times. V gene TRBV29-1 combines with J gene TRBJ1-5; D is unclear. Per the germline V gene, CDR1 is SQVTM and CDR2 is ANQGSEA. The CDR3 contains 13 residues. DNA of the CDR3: TGCGCGGTCCGATTATCTAGCAATCAGCCCCAGCATTTT. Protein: CAVRLSSNQPQHF.

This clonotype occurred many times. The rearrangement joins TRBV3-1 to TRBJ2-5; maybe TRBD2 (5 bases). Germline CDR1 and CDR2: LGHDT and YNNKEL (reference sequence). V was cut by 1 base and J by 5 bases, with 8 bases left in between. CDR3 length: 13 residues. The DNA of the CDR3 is TGTGCCAGCAGCCAAGGGACTCGGGAGACCCAGTACTTC. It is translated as CASSQGTRETQYF.

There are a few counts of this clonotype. The CDR3 loop reads CASSLTGLGEQYV. DNA of the CDR3: TGTGCCAGCAGTTTGACAGGTCTCGGGGAGCAGTACGTC. This chain joins TRBV5-4 and TRBJ2-7; D might be TRBD1 (6 bases). The CDR3 is 13 amino acids. The V gene's germline CDR1 is SGHNT and CDR2 YYREEE (reference sequence). V was clipped by 5 bases and J by 7 bases, with 16 bases between them.

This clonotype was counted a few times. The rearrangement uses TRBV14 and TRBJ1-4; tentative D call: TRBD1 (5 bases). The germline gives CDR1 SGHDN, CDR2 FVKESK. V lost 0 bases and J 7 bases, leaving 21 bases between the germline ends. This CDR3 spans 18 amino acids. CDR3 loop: CASSQDKGIARVGEKLFF. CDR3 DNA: TGTGCCAGCAGCCAAGATAAGGGAATCGCCAGGGTCGGTGAAAAACTGTTTTTT.

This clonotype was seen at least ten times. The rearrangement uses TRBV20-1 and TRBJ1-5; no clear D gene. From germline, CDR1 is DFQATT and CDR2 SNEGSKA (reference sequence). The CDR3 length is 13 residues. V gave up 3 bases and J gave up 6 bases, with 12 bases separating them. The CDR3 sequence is CSASRQEGQPQHF. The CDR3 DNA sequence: TGCAGTGCTAGTAGGCAGGAAGGTCAGCCCCAGCATTTT.

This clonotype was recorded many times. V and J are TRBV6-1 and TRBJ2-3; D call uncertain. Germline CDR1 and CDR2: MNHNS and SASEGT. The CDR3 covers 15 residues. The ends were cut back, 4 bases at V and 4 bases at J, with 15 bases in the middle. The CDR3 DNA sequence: TGTGCCAGCAGTGGGCAGTCCCGTGGGTCAGATACGCAGTATTTT. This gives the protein CASSGQSRGSDTQYF.

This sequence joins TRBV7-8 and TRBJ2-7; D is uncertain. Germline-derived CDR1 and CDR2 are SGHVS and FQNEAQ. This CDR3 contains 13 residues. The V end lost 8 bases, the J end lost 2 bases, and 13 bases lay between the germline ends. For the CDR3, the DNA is TGTGCCAGCCAGCCGCGGTACGCCTACGAGCAGTACGTC. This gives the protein CASQPRYAYEQYV.